The 7 T cell receptor beta chains presented below share a single source sample, sequenced in a study of OX40 agonist ivuxolimab in advanced cancers. Produced via immunoSEQ multiplex PCR; TCRdb's table is partial and in-frame only. The sample contains 120,000 or so clones, approximately 89% of which appear only once. Sequences were derived from CD4+ or CD8+ T cells sorted from blood, sampled in a trial of the OX40 agonist ivuxolimab. The source is an adult with an advanced solid tumor such as melanoma, head and neck, liver or kidney cancer.

This clone was found once. The rearrangement uses TRBV30 and TRBJ1-1; the D is unclear. Germline CDR1 GTSNPN, CDR2 SVGIG (reference sequence). With 3 bases removed from V and 5 bases from J, the gap between germline ends came to 13 bases. The CDR3 loop spans 13 amino acids. For the CDR3, the DNA is TGTGCCTGGAGAGACAATATGAGGACTGAAGCTTTCTTT. Translated, it gives CAWRDNMRTEAFF. Full variable domain (rest looked up from reference TRBV30 and TRBJ1-1): SQTIHQWPATLVQPVGSPLSLECTVEGTSNPNLYWYRQAAGRGLQLLFYSVGIGQISSEVPQNLSASRPQDRQFILSSKKLLLSDSGFYLCAWRDNMRTEAFFGQGTRLTVV.

V is TRBV9 and J is TRBJ2-7; possible D gene TRBD2, 5 bases. Trimming took off 0 bases at V and 6 bases at J, with 19 bases between the two ends. CDR3 length: 16 amino acids. The germline V gene encodes CDR1 SGDLS and CDR2 YYNGEE. The CDR3 spells CASSVAFPSPPGEQYF. The CDR3 nucleotides read TGTGCCAGCAGCGTAGCTTTCCCTAGCCCGCCGGGCGAGCAGTACTTC.

This chain connects TRBV19 to TRBJ1-1; 7 positions agree with TRBD1. The V gene's germline CDR1 is LNHDA and CDR2 SQIVND (reference sequence). The CDR3 is made up of 14 amino acids. The V segment lost 1 base and the J segment 7 bases; nucleotides outside the gene matches: 6. CDR3 bases: TGTGCCAGTAGTATAGGCGGACAGGATCATGAAGCTTTCTTT. This sequence encodes CASSIGGQDHEAFF.

The chain combines TRBV28 with TRBJ2-2, with TRBD1 identical over 12 bases. Germline V gene data show CDR1 as MDHEN and CDR2 as SYDVKM. V lost 7 bases to trimming and J lost 6 bases; unmatched junction nucleotides: 12. This CDR3 contains 17 residues. CDR3 DNA: TGTGCCAGCAATCCCTCGGGACAGGGGGCATATGCCGGGGAGCTGTTTTTT. This encodes CASNPSGQGAYAGELFF.

The rearrangement links TRBV19 to TRBJ1-2; D not certain. This CDR3 is built from 13 residues. Trimming cost V 9 bases and J 2 bases, with 13 bases left between them. CDR1 and CDR2 from the germline V gene are LNHDA and SQIVND (reference sequence). CDR3 residues: CASSITPNYGYTF. DNA of the CDR3: TGTGCCAGCTCCATTACACCAAACTATGGCTACACCTTC.

The rearrangement joins TRBV21-1 to TRBJ2-5; the table assigns TRBD1, which was not confirmed against the DNA. TRBV21-1 is flagged as a pseudogene. The CDR3 length is 11 residues. Here the CDR3 DNA reads TGTGCCAGCAGCAAAGTGACAATTGCGCACTTC. This sequence encodes CASSKVTIAHF.

The V gene is TRBV6-5, the J gene TRBJ1-2, with TRBD1 identical over 7 bases. Germline V gives CDR1 MNHEY, CDR2 SVGAGI. The CDR3 loop spans 14 amino acids. J was trimmed by 7 bases and V by 5 bases; bases with no gene match: 10. The CDR3, as DNA: TGTGCCAGCAGTGAGCCGACAGGGCTCGGTGGCTACACCTTC. Amino acids: CASSEPTGLGGYTF.